These 30 T cell receptor beta chains were all obtained from the same sample, sequenced in a study of early T cells in non-severe SARS-CoV-2 infection. TCRdb re-called the 5' RACE reads through MiXCR, storing one row per CDR3 protein. Of tens of thousands of distinct CDR3 sequences in the sample, about 5.1% were seen once. Sequencing was done on a sample of whole blood. The receptors come from an adult who was a healthcare worker with PCR-confirmed SARS-CoV-2 infection or an uninfected control (not recorded which).

The rearrangement links TRBV20-1 to TRBJ2-1; TRBD2 matches at 15 bases. Germline V CDR1 and CDR2: DFQATT, SNEGSKA (reference sequence). This CDR3 has 17 amino acids. Trimming at V came to 6 bases and at J to 1 base, leaving 7 bases not matched to a gene. CDR3 sequence: CSACGLAGGRSYNEQFF. Written as DNA, the CDR3 is TGCAGTGCATGCGGACTAGCGGGAGGGCGTTCCTACAATGAGCAGTTCTTC.

This clonotype was counted at least ten times. J is TRBJ2-1 and V is TRBV10-3; 7 bases are a match to TRBD2. The germline V gene has CDR1 ENHRY and CDR2 SYGVKD. V was clipped by 5 bases and J by 5 bases; unmatched bases: 6. The CDR3 covers 14 residues. CDR3 nucleotide sequence: TGTGCCATCAGTAAGCAACTAGCGAACAATGAGCAGTTCTTC. Translating it yields CAISKQLANNEQFF.

This clonotype was picked up many times. V and J are TRBV20-1 and TRBJ1-2; tentatively, D is TRBD1 (6 bases). The V and J ends lost 0 bases and 4 bases respectively, with 12 bases between them. This CDR3 is 14 amino acids long. CDR1 is DFQATT and CDR2 is SNEGSKA in the germline V gene (reference sequence). In DNA form, the CDR3 reads TGCAGTGCTAGAGATCAGGGGCAGACCTATGGCTACACCTTC. It codes for CSARDQGQTYGYTF.

This clonotype showed up many times. The chain links TRBV4-3 to TRBJ2-1; TRBD2 aligns across 10 bases. CDR3 length: 18 residues. J gave up 0 bases and V 4 bases, and 9 bases lay outside the gene matches. Germline V gene data show CDR1 as LGHNA and CDR2 as YSLEER. CDR3 protein: CASSRDPLAGASYNEQFF. In DNA form, the CDR3 reads TGCGCCAGCAGCCGGGACCCTCTAGCGGGGGCCTCCTACAATGAGCAGTTCTTC.

This clonotype was observed many times. The chain joins TRBV20-1 to TRBJ2-7; TRBD1 might be the D (6 bases). This CDR3 spans 14 amino acids. Trimming left V 0 bases short and J 3 bases short, with 12 bases between. The germline V gene has CDR1 DFQATT and CDR2 SNEGSKA (reference sequence). CDR3 sequence (DNA): TGCAGTGCTAGAGATGAACAGGGCTACTACGAGCAGTACTTC. This translates into CSARDEQGYYEQYF.

The chain couples TRBV7-2 to TRBJ2-1, with D maybe TRBD2 (5 bases). Between the trimmed V and J ends, which lost 3 bases and 8 bases, there was a span of 11 bases. The CDR3 is made up of 13 amino acids. Germline loops: CDR1 SGHTA, CDR2 FQGNSA. The CDR3, as DNA: TGTGCCAGCAGCTTCCCTAGCTCCGATGAGCAGTTCTTC. Its translation is CASSFPSSDEQFF.

This clonotype was detected a few times. The gene calls are TRBV6-2 or TRBV6-3 and TRBJ2-1, with D unresolved. Trimming stripped 9 bases from V and 6 bases from J, with 15 bases between. This CDR3 contains 13 residues. Looked up from germline, CDR1 is MNHEY and CDR2 is SVGEGT. The DNA for the CDR3 is TGTGCCAGAGTTGGGAACCCGCCCAATGAGCAGTTCTTC. The encoded protein is CARVGNPPNEQFF.

This clonotype has only a few counts. DNA of the CDR3: TGCAGCGCACACGGGCTGTACCAAGAGACCCAGTACTTC. Protein product: CSAHGLYQETQYF. J is TRBJ2-5 and V is TRBV29-1; D ambiguous. This CDR3 spans 13 amino acids. CDR1 is SQVTM, CDR2 ANQGSEA, per germline. With 7 bases removed from V and 0 bases from J, the gap between germline ends came to 12 bases. Full variable domain (missing parts from reference TRBV29-1 and TRBJ2-5): SAVISQKPSRDICQRGTSLTIQCQVDSQVTMMFWYRQQPGQSLTLIATANQGSEATYESGFVIDKFPISRPNLTFSTLTVSNMSPEDSSIYLCSAHGLYQETQYFGPGTRLLVL.

In its sample, this clonotype was seen many times. V usage is TRBV7-2 and J usage is TRBJ2-4, with TRBD2 identical over 8 bases. This CDR3 is built from 13 residues. With 2 bases clipped from V and 11 bases from J, the junction kept 5 bases outside the gene matches. From germline, CDR1 is SGHTA and CDR2 FQGNSA. This CDR3 is CASSLSSGRLQYF. CDR3 bases: TGTGCCAGCAGCTTAAGCAGCGGGAGACTTCAGTACTTC. Variable domain in full (rest from reference TRBV7-2 and TRBJ2-4): GAGVSQSPSNKVTEKGKDVELRCDPISGHTALYWYRQSLGQGLEFLIYFQGNSAPDKSGLPSDRFSAERTGGSVSTLTIQRTQQEDSAVYLCASSLSSGRLQYFGAGTRLSVL.

This clonotype has ten or more counts. The CDR3 spells CASSLGGSSSTDTQYF. The CDR3 nucleotides read TGTGCCAGCAGCTTAGGAGGCAGCTCCTCCACAGATACGCAGTATTTT. The chain couples TRBV7-2 to TRBJ2-3; the D is unclear. CDR3 size: 16 residues. In germline, CDR1 is SGHTA, CDR2 FQGNSA. Trimming shortened V by 1 base and J by 2 bases, and 13 bases separated the two germline ends.

This clonotype was picked up many times. V usage is TRBV10-3 and J usage is TRBJ2-1, with 10 positions matching TRBD1. The CDR3 has 14 amino acids. Per germline, CDR1 ENHRY and CDR2 SYGVKD. V dropped 6 bases and J dropped 5; count of bases not matched to a gene: 4. CDR3 sequence reads: CAIRSGTGDNEQFF. The DNA of the CDR3 is TGTGCCATCAGATCCGGGACAGGGGACAATGAGCAGTTCTTC.

This clonotype was seen ten or more times. The rearrangement uses TRBV10-3 and TRBJ1-1; 10 bases map to TRBD1. The germline V gene has CDR1 ENHRY and CDR2 SYGVKD. V lost 0 bases, J lost 0 bases, and 7 bases stayed unmatched. The CDR3 is 18 residues long. CDR3: CAISESGQGNIMNTEAFF. The CDR3 bases are TGTGCCATCAGTGAGTCGGGACAGGGGAACATCATGAACACTGAAGCTTTCTTT.

This clonotype was observed a few times. This chain joins TRBV7-9 and TRBJ2-3; TRBD1 matches at 10 bases. The germline V gene encodes CDR1 SEHNR and CDR2 FQNEAQ (reference sequence). J lost 4 bases, V lost 5 bases, and 9 bases had no gene match. There are 16 residues in the CDR3. CDR3 DNA: TGTGCCAGCAGCCCAATGGACAGGGGGATGTCAGATACGCAGTATTTT. This gives the protein CASSPMDRGMSDTQYF. Filled out from reference TRBV7-9 and TRBJ2-3, the complete variable domain reads DTGVSQNPRHKITKRGQNVTFRCDPISEHNRLYWYRQTLGQGPEFLTYFQNEAQLEKSRLLSDRFSAERPKGSFSTLEIQRTEQGDSAMYLCASSPMDRGMSDTQYFGPGTRLTVL.

The table lists this clonotype with many counts. This chain uses TRBV28 with TRBJ2-6; D is uncertain. Germline V gene data show CDR1 as MDHEN and CDR2 as SYDVKM. The germline V and J ends were trimmed by 6 bases and 3 bases, with 9 bases remaining between them. The CDR3 sequence is 14 residues long. The CDR3 DNA follows: TGTGCCAGCAGCCTCCTCAATGGGGCCAACGTCCTGACTTTC. It yields the protein CASSLLNGANVLTF.

This clonotype was recorded at least ten times. The chain employs TRBV6-2 or TRBV6-3 and TRBJ2-2, with D unresolved. V was cut by 10 bases and J by 6 bases, with 15 bases left in between. Germline CDR1 is MNHEY and CDR2 is SVGEGT. This CDR3 spans 13 amino acids. The CDR3 nucleotides are TGTGCCACTACCAACGTGGGTTCCGGGGAGCTGTTTTTT. This encodes CATTNVGSGELFF.

This clonotype has ten or more counts. The V and J genes are TRBV6-2 or TRBV6-3 and TRBJ2-6; the D is unclear. The ends were cut back, 0 bases at V and 0 bases at J, with 3 bases in the middle. This CDR3 spans 15 amino acids. CDR1 and CDR2 (germline): MNHEY, SVGEGT. For the CDR3, the DNA is TGTGCCAGCAGTTACTCAAGCTCTGGGGCCAACGTCCTGACTTTC. It codes for CASSYSSSGANVLTF.

This clonotype was seen ten or more times. This rearrangement joins TRBV9 to TRBJ2-1; D not certain. CDR1 and CDR2 (germline): SGDLS, YYNGEE. V shed 0 bases and J shed 0 bases, with 7 bases lying between them. This CDR3 comprises 15 residues. The chain's CDR3 is CASSVEGGSYNEQFF. In DNA, the CDR3 is TGTGCCAGCAGCGTAGAGGGTGGCTCCTACAATGAGCAGTTCTTC.

This clonotype was seen many times. The chain joins TRBV10-2 to TRBJ1-3, with 7 positions matching TRBD1. The germline V gene has CDR1 WSHSY and CDR2 SAAADI. The trim removed 6 bases at V and 0 bases at J, leaving 5 bases unmatched. There are 15 residues in the CDR3. Written as DNA, the CDR3 is TGCGCCAGCAGCCGTACAGGGGACTCTGGAAACACCATATATTTT. This codes for CASSRTGDSGNTIYF.

This clonotype showed up many times. The rearrangement joins TRBV20-1 to TRBJ2-3; 7 bases are a match to TRBD2. The germline CDR1 and CDR2 sequences are DFQATT and SNEGSKA (reference sequence). Unmatched junction bases numbered 3, after V lost 0 bases and J lost 0 bases. This CDR3 contains 15 residues. CDR3 DNA: TGCAGTGCTAGAGATCTAGCGGATAGCACAGATACGCAGTATTTT. It specifies CSARDLADSTDTQYF.

The rearrangement uses TRBV6-2 or TRBV6-3 and TRBJ2-7; the D is unclear. This CDR3 region has 16 residues. Germline V gene data show CDR1 as MNHEY and CDR2 as SVGEGT. Trimming left V 1 base short and J 2 bases short, with 15 bases between. This CDR3 reads CASSYWAAKSTYEQYF. The CDR3 DNA reads TGTGCCAGCAGTTACTGGGCAGCAAAGTCTACCTACGAGCAGTACTTC.

This clonotype was counted ten times or more. The J gene is TRBJ2-7, the V gene TRBV4-1; 7 bases are shared with TRBD2. The CDR3 loop spans 18 amino acids. Trimming removed 0 bases from V and 7 bases from J; junction bases left unmatched: 18. Germline CDR1 and CDR2: MGHRA and YSYEKL. The CDR3 sequence: CASSQEYRLADTLWEQYV. Written as DNA, the CDR3 is TGCGCCAGCAGCCAAGAGTATCGACTAGCTGATACTCTTTGGGAGCAGTACGTC.

Many counts were recorded for this clonotype. This chain connects TRBV5-6 to TRBJ1-4; the match to TRBD1 covers 9 bases. This CDR3 region has 17 residues. The germline CDR1 and CDR2 sequences are SGHDT and YYEEEE. The V segment lost 0 bases and the J segment 5 bases; nucleotides outside the gene matches: 8. The CDR3 loop reads CASSLAQTGGLNEKLFF. The DNA of the CDR3 is TGTGCCAGCAGCTTGGCCCAAACAGGGGGCTTAAATGAAAAACTGTTTTTT.

The J gene is TRBJ2-7, the V gene TRBV4-2; D is undetermined. From germline, CDR1 is LGHNA and CDR2 YNFKEQ. The V end was cut by 0 bases, the J end by 3 bases, with 12 bases between. The CDR3 runs to 15 residues. CDR3 in amino acids: CASSQDSHRDYEQYF. CDR3 sequence (DNA): TGTGCCAGCAGCCAAGATAGTCACAGAGACTACGAGCAGTACTTC.

The chain has TRBV7-9 and TRBJ2-1, with 13 bases matching TRBD2. This CDR3 has 17 amino acids. The germline V gene encodes CDR1 SEHNR and CDR2 FQNEAQ (reference sequence). The V gene end was trimmed by 1 base and the J gene end by 8 bases; junction bases not matched to a gene: 8. In DNA, the CDR3 is TGTGCCAGCAGCTTAGTTGGGACTAGCGGGAACGCGGATGAGCAGTTCTTC. Residues: CASSLVGTSGNADEQFF.

A few counts support this clonotype. The gene calls are TRBV11-2 and TRBJ2-1; TRBD2 aligns across 9 bases. The CDR3 covers 15 residues. V lost 1 base and J lost 9; bases outside the gene matches: 7. Germline V gene sequence: CDR1 SGHAT, CDR2 FQNNGV. CDR3: CASSLAASGEFEQFF. The CDR3, as DNA: TGTGCCAGCAGCTTAGCGGCTAGCGGGGAATTTGAGCAGTTCTTC.

V is TRBV4-1 and J is TRBJ2-1, with D possibly matching TRBD1 (6 bases). The length of the CDR3 is 13 residues. Germline loops: CDR1 MGHRA, CDR2 YSYEKL. The V gene lost 1 base and the J gene lost 10 bases, with 11 bases spanning the gap. The CDR3 region is CASSQARTEEQFF. The CDR3 DNA sequence: TGCGCCAGCAGCCAAGCTAGGACAGAGGAGCAGTTCTTC.

In this sample, this clonotype is medium-sized. The rearrangement links TRBV20-1 to TRBJ2-1; 13 bases line up with TRBD2. Germline assignment: CDR1 DFQATT and CDR2 SNEGSKA (reference sequence). CDR3 length: 15 residues. J was trimmed by 7 bases and V by 5 bases; bases with no gene match: 8. The CDR3 protein is CSARQTSGRINEQFF. The CDR3 nucleotides are TGCAGTGCTCGACAGACTAGCGGGAGGATTAATGAGCAGTTCTTC.

This clonotype came up a few times. The rearrangement joins TRBV29-1 to TRBJ2-3, with D perhaps TRBD1 or TRBD2 (5 bases each). The CDR3 covers 14 residues. V lost 5 bases and J lost 2, with 14 bases in between. CDR1 and CDR2 from the germline V gene are SQVTM and ANQGSEA. The CDR3 region is CSVLSGTVTDTQYF. The CDR3 coding sequence is TGCAGCGTTCTCTCCGGGACGGTCACAGATACGCAGTATTTT.

Ten or more counts support this clonotype. The chain employs TRBV19 and TRBJ2-1, with 12 bases fitting TRBD2. The CDR3 loop spans 15 amino acids. Germline V gene sequence: CDR1 LNHDA, CDR2 SQIVND (reference sequence). With V trimmed by 6 bases and J by 9 bases, 9 bases remained unmatched. The CDR3 region has the DNA TGTGCCAGTAGCCCGGGACTAGCGGGTCCAATTGAGCAGTTCTTC. Translating it yields CASSPGLAGPIEQFF.

The chain is built from TRBV6-6 and TRBJ1-1; no firm D call. CDR1 is MNHNY and CDR2 is SVGAGI in the germline V gene (reference sequence). The V and J ends lost 2 bases and 4 bases respectively, with 14 bases between them. The CDR3 is made up of 15 amino acids. Here the CDR3 reads CASSYDGKGGTEAFF. CDR3 bases: TGTGCCAGCAGTTACGATGGGAAGGGAGGCACTGAAGCTTTCTTT.